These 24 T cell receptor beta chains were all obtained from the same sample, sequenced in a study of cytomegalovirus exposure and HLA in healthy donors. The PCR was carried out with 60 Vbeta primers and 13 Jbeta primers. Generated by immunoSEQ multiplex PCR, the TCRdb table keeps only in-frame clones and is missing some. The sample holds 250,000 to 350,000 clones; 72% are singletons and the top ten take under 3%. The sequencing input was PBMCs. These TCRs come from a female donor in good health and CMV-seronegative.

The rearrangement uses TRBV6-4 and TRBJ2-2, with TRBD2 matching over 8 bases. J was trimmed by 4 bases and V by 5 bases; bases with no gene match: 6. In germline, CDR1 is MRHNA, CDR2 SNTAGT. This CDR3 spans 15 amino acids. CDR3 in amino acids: CASSNSGASTGELFF. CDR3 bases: TGTGCCAGCAGTAATAGCGGGGCCAGCACCGGGGAGCTGTTTTTT.

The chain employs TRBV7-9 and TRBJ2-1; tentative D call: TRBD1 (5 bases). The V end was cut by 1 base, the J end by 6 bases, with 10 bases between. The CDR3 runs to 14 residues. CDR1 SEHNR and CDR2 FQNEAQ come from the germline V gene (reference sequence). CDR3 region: CASSLVGVPNEQFF. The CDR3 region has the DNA TGTGCCAGCAGCTTAGTAGGGGTCCCCAATGAGCAGTTCTTC.

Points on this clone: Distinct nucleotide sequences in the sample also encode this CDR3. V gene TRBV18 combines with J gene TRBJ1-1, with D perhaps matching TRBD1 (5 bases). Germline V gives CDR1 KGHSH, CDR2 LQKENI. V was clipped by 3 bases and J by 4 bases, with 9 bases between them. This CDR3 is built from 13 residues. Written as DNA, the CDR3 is TGTGCCAGCTCACCCCAGGGAGGCACTGAAGCTTTCTTT. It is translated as CASSPQGGTEAFF.

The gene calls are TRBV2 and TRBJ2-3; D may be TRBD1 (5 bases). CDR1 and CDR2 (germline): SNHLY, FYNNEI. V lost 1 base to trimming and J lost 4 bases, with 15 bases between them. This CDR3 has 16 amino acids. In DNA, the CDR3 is TGTGCCAGCAGTGAAGACTTACAGGAGTTTCCAGATACGCAGTATTTT. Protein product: CASSEDLQEFPDTQYF.

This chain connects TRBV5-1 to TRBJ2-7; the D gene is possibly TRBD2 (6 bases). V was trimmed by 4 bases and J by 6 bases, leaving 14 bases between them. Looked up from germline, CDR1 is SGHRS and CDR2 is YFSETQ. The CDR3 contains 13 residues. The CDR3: CASSRGLQGEQYF. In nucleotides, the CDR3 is TGCGCCAGCAGCCGGGGACTGCAGGGCGAGCAGTACTTC.

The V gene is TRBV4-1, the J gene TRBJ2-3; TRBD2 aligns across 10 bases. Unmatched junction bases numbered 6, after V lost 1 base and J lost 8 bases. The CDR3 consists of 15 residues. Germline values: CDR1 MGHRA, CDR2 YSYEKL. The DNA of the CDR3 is TGCGCCAGCAGCCAAGGGCTAGCGGGAGACCGTACGCAGTATTTT. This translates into CASSQGLAGDRTQYF.

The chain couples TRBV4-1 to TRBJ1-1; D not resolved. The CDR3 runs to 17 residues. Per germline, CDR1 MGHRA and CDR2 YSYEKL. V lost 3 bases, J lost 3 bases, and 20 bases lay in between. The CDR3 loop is CASSQSLRIPRDTEAFF. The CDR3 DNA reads TGCGCCAGCAGCCAGAGCTTGAGGATCCCGAGGGACACTGAAGCTTTCTTT.

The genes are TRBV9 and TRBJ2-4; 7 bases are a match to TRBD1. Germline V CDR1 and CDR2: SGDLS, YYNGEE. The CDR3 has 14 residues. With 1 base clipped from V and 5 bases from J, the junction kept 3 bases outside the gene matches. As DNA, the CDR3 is TGTGCCAGCAGCGTACAGGGGGTAGAAAACATTCAGTACTTC. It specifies CASSVQGVENIQYF.

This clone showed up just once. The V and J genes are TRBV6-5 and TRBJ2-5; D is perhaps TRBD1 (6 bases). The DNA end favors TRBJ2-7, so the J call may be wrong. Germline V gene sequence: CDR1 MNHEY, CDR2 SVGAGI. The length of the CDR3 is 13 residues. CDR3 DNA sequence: TGTGCCAGCAGTTACGCGGACAGCTACGAGCAGTACTTC. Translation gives CASSYADSYEQYF.

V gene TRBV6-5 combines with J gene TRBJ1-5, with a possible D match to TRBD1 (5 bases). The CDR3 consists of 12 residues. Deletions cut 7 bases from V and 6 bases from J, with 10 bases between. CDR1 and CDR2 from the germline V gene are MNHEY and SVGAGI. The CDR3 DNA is TGTGCCAGCACCTTGGGGGGTCAGCCCCAGCATTTT. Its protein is CASTLGGQPQHF.

The CDR3 loop is CASSFLITSELGNEQFF. The CDR3 nucleotides read TGTGCCAGCAGCTTTTTGATTACTAGCGAACTCGGCAATGAGCAGTTCTTC. V and J are TRBV5-4 and TRBJ2-1; 7 bases map to TRBD2. V trimming: 2 bases; J trimming: 6 bases; junction bases outside the gene matches: 14. Germline V gene sequence: CDR1 SGHNT, CDR2 YYREEE (reference sequence). The CDR3 runs to 17 residues.

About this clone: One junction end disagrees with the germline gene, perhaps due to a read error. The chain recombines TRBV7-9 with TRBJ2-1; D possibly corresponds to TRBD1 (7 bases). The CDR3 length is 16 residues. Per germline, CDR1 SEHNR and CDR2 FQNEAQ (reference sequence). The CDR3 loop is CSSSFSRQGGSNEQFF. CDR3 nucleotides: TGTTCCAGCAGCTTCTCTCGACAGGGAGGATCCAATGAGCAGTTCTTC. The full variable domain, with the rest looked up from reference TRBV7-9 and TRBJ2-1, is DTGVSQNPRHKITKRGQNVTFRCDPISEHNRLYWYRQTLGQGPEFLTYFQNEAQLEKSRLLSDRFSAERPKGSFSTLEIQRTEQGDSAMYLCSSSFSRQGGSNEQFFGPGTRLTVL.

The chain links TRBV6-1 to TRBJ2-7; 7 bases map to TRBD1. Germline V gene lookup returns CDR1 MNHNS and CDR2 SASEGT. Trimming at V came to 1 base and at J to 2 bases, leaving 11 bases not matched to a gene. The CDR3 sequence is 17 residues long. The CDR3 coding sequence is TGTGCCAGCAGTGAAGAGGACAGGCCTTTTCTGACCTACGAGCAGTACTTC. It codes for CASSEEDRPFLTYEQYF.

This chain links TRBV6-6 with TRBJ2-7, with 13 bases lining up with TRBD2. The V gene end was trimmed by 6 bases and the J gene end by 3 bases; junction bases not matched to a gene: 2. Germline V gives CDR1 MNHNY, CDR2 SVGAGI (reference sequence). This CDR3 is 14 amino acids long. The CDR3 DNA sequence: TGTGCCAGCAGCGGACTAGCGGGAGTCTACGAGCAGTACTTC. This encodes CASSGLAGVYEQYF.

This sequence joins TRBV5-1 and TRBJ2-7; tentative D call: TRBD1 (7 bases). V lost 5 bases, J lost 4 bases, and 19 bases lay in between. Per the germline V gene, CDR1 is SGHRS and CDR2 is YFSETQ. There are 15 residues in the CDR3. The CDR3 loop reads CASSDRTGGKYEQYF. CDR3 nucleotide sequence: TGCGCCAGCAGTGACCGGACAGGCGGGAAGTACGAGCAGTACTTC.

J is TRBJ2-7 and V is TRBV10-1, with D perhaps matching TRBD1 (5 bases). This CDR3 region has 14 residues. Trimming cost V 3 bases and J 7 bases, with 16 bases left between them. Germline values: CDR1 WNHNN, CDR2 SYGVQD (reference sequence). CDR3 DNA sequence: TGCGCCAGCAGTGAACATCAGGGTCCAGGGGAGCAGTACTTC. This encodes CASSEHQGPGEQYF.

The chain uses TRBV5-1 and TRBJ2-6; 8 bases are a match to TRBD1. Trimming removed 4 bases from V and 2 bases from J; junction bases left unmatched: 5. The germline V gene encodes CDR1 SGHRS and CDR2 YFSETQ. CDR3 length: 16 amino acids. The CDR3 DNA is TGCGCCAGCAGCATACTGGGACAGGCTGGGGCCAACGTCCTGACTTTC. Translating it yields CASSILGQAGANVLTF.

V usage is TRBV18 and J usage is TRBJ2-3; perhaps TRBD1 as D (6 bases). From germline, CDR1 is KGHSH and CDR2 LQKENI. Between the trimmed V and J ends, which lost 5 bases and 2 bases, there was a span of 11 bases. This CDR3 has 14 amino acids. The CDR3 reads CASSSRQATDTQYF. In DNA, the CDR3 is TGTGCCAGCTCATCTAGACAGGCCACAGATACGCAGTATTTT.

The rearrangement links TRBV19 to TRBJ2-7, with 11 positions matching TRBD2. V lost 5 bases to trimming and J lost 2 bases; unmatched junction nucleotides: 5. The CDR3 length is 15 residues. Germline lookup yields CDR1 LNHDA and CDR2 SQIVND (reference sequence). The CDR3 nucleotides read TGTGCCAGTAGTCTCATAGCGGGAGGGCCCTACGAGCAGTACTTC. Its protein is CASSLIAGGPYEQYF.

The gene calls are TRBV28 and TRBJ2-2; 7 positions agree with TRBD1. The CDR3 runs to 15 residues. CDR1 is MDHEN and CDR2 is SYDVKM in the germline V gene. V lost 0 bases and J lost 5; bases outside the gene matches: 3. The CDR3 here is CASSLWAGGTGELFF. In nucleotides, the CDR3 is TGTGCCAGCAGTTTATGGGCAGGGGGAACCGGGGAGCTGTTTTTT.

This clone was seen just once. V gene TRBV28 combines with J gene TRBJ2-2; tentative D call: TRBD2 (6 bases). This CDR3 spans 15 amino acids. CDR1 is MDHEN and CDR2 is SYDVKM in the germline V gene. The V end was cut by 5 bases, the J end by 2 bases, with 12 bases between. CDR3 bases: TGTGCCAGCAGTGTCCTTAGCGGAAACACCGGGGAGCTGTTTTTT. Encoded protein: CASSVLSGNTGELFF.

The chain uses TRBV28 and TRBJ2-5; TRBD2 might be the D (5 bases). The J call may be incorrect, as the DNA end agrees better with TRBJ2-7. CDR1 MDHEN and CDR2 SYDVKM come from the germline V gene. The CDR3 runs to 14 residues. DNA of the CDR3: TGTGCCAGCAGACGGGGTCCGACGTCCTACGAGCAGTACTTC. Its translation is CASRRGPTSYEQYF.

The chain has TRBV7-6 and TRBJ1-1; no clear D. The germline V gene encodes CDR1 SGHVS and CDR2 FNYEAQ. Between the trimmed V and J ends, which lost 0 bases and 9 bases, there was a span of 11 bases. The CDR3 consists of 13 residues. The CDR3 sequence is CASSLAARGQAFF. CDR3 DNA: TGTGCCAGCAGCTTAGCAGCAAGAGGTCAAGCTTTCTTT.

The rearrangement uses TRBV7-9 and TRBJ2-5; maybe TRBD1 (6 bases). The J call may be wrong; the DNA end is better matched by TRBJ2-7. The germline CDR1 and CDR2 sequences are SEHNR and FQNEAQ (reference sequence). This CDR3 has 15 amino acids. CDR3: CASSLAGTSLYEQYF. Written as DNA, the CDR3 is TGTGCCAGCAGCTTAGCCGGGACATCTCTCTACGAGCAGTACTTC.